This TCR beta chain was captured by sequencing in a study of technical replicates of blood from several donors. Using immunoSEQ multiplex PCR, the repertoire was profiled, and TCRdb retains in-frame clones only, with some absent. The table shows tens of thousands of clones, with roughly 94% occurring only once. The ends were cut back, 5 bases at V and 6 bases at J, with 19 bases in the middle. CDR1 is MDHEN, CDR2 SYDVKM, per germline. CDR3 length: 15 residues. This sequence was found in a human donor in good health. The rearrangement links TRBV28 to TRBJ1-1; D may be TRBD1 (6 bases). The sequenced material came from T cells isolated from PBMCs. CDR3 sequence (DNA): TGTGCCAGCAGTGTATCATTTGGACAGAAGTCTGAAGCTTTCTTT. Its translation is CASSVSFGQKSEAFF.